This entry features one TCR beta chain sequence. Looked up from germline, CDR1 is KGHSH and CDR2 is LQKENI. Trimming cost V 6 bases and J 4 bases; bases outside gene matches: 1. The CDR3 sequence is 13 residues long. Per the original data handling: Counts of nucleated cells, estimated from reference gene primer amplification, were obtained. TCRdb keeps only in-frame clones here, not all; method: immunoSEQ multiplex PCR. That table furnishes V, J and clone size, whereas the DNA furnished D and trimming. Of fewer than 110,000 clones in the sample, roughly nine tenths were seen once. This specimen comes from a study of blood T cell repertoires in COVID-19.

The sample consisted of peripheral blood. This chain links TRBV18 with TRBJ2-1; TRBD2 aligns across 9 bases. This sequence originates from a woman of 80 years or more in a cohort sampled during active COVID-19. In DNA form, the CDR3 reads TGTGCCAGCTCGCGGGGGGGTTACAATGAGCAGTTCTTC. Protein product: CASSRGGYNEQFF.